The present TCR beta chain was sequenced within a study of blood T cell repertoires in COVID-19. About the research overall: Samples representing acute and convalescent COVID-19 were sourced from the United States, Italy and Spain. The analysed material was cDNA or gDNA that came from T cells, B-cell-depleted T cells, or PBMCs.

The assay was immunoSEQ multiplex PCR, and TCRdb's table has in-frame clones only and misses some. The sample has roughly 350,000 clones, 75% to 90% seen once; the top ten hold roughly 6%. Germline CDR1 is MGHDK and CDR2 is SYGVNS. Germline trimming cut 3 bases from V and 5 bases from J; bases unmatched to any gene: 6. There are 16 residues in the CDR3. This chain connects TRBV25-1 to TRBJ2-2, with 10 bases matching TRBD2. The sequencing input was peripheral blood. The sequence was obtained from a woman between 50 and 59 years old with COVID-19, enrolled during active disease. The CDR3 nucleotides are TGTGCCAGCAGTGACATAGCGGGAGGAAGAACCGGGGAGCTGTTTTTT. It codes for CASSDIAGGRTGELFF.